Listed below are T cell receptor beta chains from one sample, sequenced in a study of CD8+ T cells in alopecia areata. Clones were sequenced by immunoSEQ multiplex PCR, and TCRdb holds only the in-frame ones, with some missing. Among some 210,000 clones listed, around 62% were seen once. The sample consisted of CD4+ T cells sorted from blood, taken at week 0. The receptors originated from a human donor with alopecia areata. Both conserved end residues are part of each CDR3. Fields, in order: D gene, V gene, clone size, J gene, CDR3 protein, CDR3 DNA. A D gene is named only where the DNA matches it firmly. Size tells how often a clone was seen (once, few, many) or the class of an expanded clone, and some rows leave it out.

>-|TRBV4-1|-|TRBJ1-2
CASSQVRQAVGGYTF
TGCGCCAGCAGCCAAGTTCGACAGGCTGTGGGGGGCTACACCTTC
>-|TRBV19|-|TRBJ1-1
CASSQAGGVNTEAFF
TGTGCCAGTAGTCAGGCTGGGGGAGTGAACACTGAAGCTTTCTTT
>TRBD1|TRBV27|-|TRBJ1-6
CASSFNGGQLLYSPLHF
TGTGCCAGCAGTTTCAACGGGGGACAGCTACTCTATTCACCCCTCCACTTT
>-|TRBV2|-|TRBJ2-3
CASSEMGRGTTDTQYF
TGTGCCAGCAGTGAAATGGGTAGAGGGACCACAGATACGCAGTATTTT
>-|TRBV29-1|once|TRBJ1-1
CSVDTGVDTEAFF
TGCAGCGTTGATACGGGGGTAGACACTGAAGCTTTCTTT
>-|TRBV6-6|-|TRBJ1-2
CASRKEGQANYGYTF
TGTGCCAGCAGAAAGGAAGGGCAGGCTAACTATGGCTACACCTTC
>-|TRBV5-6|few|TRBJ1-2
CASSLQASNYGYTF
TGTGCCAGCAGCTTACAGGCCTCTAACTATGGCTACACCTTC
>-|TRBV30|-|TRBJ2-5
CAWSANLGRETQYF
TGTGCCTGGAGTGCCAACCTCGGTCGGGAGACCCAGTACTTC
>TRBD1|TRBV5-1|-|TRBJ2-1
CASSRAGGTTNEQFF
TGCGCCAGCAGTCGTGCAGGGGGTACCACCAATGAGCAGTTCTTC
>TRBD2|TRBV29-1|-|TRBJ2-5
CSATPSGQETQYF
TGCAGCGCCACCCCTAGCGGACAAGAGACCCAGTACTTC
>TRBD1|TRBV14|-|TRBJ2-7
CASSDGQGFLRGYEQYF
TGTGCCAGCAGCGACGGACAGGGCTTTCTTCGGGGCTACGAGCAGTACTTC
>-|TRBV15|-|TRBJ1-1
CATSRGGGGEAFF
TGTGCCACCAGCAGAGGGGGAGGAGGTGAAGCTTTCTTT
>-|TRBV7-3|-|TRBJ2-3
CASSLSTRGWEGGTQYF
TGTGCCAGCAGCTTAAGCACCAGGGGATGGGAGGGAGGTACGCAGTATTTT
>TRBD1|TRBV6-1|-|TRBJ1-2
CASSGSTGNYGYTF
TGTGCCAGCAGTGGGTCGACAGGGAACTATGGCTACACCTTC
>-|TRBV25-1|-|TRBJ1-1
CASSPHREPTEAFF
TGTGCCAGCAGTCCTCACAGGGAACCCACTGAAGCTTTCTTT
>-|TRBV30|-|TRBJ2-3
CAWERADTQYF
TGTGCCTGGGAGCGGGCAGATACGCAGTATTTT
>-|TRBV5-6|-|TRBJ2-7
CASSFRSGSYEQYF
TGTGCCAGCAGCTTCCGGAGTGGTTCCTACGAGCAGTACTTC
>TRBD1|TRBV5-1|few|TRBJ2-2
CASSRGTANTGELFF
TGCGCCAGCAGCCGAGGGACAGCGAACACCGGGGAGCTGTTTTTT
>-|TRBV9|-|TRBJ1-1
CASSVGRGTTDEAFF
TGTGCCAGCAGCGTAGGAAGGGGGACCACTGACGAAGCTTTCTTT
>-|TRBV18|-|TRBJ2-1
CASSPGTREFF
TGTGCCAGCTCACCCGGGACGAGGGAGTTCTTC
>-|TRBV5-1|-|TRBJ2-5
CASSLSGEVQETQYF
TGCGCCAGCAGCTTAAGTGGGGAGGTCCAAGAGACCCAGTACTTC
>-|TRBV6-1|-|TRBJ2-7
CASKWVADSSYEQYF
TGTGCCAGCAAATGGGTAGCGGATAGCTCCTACGAGCAGTACTTC
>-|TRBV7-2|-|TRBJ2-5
CASSSTFGETQYF
TGTGCCAGCAGCTCCACCTTTGGGGAGACCCAGTACTTC
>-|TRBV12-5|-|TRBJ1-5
CASALTGTTRQPQHF
TGTGCTAGTGCTCTCACAGGGACGACGCGCCAGCCCCAGCATTTT
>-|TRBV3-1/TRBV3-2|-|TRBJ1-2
CAQYGYTF
TGTGCCCAGTATGGCTACACCTTC
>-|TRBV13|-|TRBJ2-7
CASSFGVAASSYEQYF
TGTGCCAGCAGCTTTGGAGTAGCGGCTAGCTCCTACGAGCAGTACTTC
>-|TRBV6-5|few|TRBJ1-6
CASSYGQGSPLHF
TGTGCCAGCAGTTACGGGCAGGGATCACCCCTCCACTTT
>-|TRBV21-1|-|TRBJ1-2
CASSGPYNYGYTF
TGTGCCAGCAGCGGACCCTATAACTATGGCTACACCTTC
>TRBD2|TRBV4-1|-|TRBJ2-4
CASSPLGLAGIKNIQYF
TGCGCCAGCAGCCCACTAGGACTAGCGGGCATCAAAAACATTCAGTACTTC
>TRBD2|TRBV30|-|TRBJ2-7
CAWSVLAGPYEQYF
TGTGCCTGGAGCGTCCTAGCGGGACCCTACGAGCAGTACTTC
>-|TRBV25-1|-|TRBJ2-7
CASSESAKNSEQYF
TGTGCCAGCAGTGAATCTGCCAAAAACAGCGAGCAGTACTTC
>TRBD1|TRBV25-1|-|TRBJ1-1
CASSIRQGADTEAFF
TGTGCCAGCAGTATCAGACAGGGGGCGGATACTGAAGCTTTCTTT
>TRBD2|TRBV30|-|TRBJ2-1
CAWSRNSGRRVLQFF
TGTGCCTGGAGTCGAAATAGCGGGAGACGAGTCCTCCAGTTCTTC
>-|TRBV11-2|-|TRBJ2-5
CASSSGTLGETQYF
TGTGCCAGCAGCTCAGGGACCCTCGGAGAGACCCAGTACTTC
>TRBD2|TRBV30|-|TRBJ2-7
CAWGTSGSGYEQYF
TGTGCCTGGGGGACTAGCGGGAGTGGGTACGAGCAGTACTTC
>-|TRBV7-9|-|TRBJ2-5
CASTWTEVLQETQYF
TGTGCCAGCACCTGGACAGAGGTGCTCCAAGAGACCCAGTACTTC
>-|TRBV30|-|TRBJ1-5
CAWNRGTGGSNQPQHF
TGTGCCTGGAACCGCGGGACGGGAGGTAGCAATCAGCCCCAGCATTTT
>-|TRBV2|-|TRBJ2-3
CASSGQGLDSDTQYF
TGTGCCAGCAGTGGCCAGGGTCTTGACTCGGATACGCAGTATTTT
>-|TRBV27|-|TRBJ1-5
CASRTAGSNFLGQPQHF
TGTGCCAGCAGGACGGCTGGGAGCAACTTTTTAGGTCAGCCCCAGCATTTT
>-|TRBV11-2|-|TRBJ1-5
CASSLLGQPQHF
TGTGCCAGCAGCTTACTTGGTCAGCCCCAGCATTTT
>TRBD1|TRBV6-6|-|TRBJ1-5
CASSYTDRGLGQPQHF
TGTGCCAGCAGTTACACAGACAGGGGATTGGGGCAGCCCCAGCATTTT
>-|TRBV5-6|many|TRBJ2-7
CASSLGRNYEQYF
TGTGCCAGCAGCTTGGGCAGAAACTACGAGCAGTACTTC
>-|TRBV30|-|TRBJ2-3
CAWSVYGYTQYF
TGTGCCTGGAGTGTCTACGGATATACGCAGTATTTT
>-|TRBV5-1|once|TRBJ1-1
CASSSRAGGGFATEAFF
TGCGCCAGCAGCTCTCGGGCGGGCGGGGGATTCGCCACTGAAGCTTTCTTT
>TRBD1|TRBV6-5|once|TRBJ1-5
CASSYRGQEPQHF
TGTGCCAGCAGTTACAGGGGGCAAGAGCCCCAGCATTTT
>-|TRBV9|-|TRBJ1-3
CASSPPGTYGNTIYF
TGTGCCAGCAGCCCTCCCGGGACATATGGAAACACCATATATTTT
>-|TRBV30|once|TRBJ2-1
CAWSQGGGQFF
TGTGCCTGGAGCCAGGGAGGTGGGCAGTTCTTC
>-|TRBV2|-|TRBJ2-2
CASEQGDPNTGELFF
TGTGCCAGCGAACAAGGGGACCCGAACACCGGGGAGCTGTTTTTT
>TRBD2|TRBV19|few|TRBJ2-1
CASSIDPGLAGGSRNEQFF
TGTGCCAGTAGTATAGACCCGGGACTAGCGGGAGGGAGTCGCAATGAGCAGTTCTTC
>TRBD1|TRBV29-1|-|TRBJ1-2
CSAYHQRTGAYGYTF
TGCAGCGCCTACCACCAACGGACAGGGGCTTATGGCTACACCTTC
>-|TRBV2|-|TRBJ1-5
CASTPREWGNQPQHF
TGTGCCAGCACCCCGAGAGAGTGGGGCAATCAGCCCCAGCATTTT
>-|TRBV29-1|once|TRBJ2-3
CSVDLQGVDTQYF
TGCAGCGTTGATCTACAGGGTGTAGATACGCAGTATTTT
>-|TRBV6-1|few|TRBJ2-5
CASSEQFQETQYF
TGTGCCAGCAGTGAACAGTTCCAAGAGACCCAGTACTTC